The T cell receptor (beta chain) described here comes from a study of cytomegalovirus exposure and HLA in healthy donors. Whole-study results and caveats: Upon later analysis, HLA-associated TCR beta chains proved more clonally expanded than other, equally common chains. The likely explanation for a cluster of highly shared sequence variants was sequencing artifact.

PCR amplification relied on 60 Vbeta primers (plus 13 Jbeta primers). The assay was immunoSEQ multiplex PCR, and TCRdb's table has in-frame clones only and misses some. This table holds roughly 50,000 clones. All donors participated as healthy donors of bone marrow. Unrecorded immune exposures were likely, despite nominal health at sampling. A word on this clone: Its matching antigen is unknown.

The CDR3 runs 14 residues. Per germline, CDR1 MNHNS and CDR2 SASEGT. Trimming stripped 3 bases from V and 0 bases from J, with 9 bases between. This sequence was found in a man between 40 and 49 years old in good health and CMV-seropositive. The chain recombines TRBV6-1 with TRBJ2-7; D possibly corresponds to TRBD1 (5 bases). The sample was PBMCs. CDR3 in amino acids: CASSEVQDSYEQYF. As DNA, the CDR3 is TGTGCCAGCAGTGAGGTACAGGACTCCTACGAGCAGTACTTC.